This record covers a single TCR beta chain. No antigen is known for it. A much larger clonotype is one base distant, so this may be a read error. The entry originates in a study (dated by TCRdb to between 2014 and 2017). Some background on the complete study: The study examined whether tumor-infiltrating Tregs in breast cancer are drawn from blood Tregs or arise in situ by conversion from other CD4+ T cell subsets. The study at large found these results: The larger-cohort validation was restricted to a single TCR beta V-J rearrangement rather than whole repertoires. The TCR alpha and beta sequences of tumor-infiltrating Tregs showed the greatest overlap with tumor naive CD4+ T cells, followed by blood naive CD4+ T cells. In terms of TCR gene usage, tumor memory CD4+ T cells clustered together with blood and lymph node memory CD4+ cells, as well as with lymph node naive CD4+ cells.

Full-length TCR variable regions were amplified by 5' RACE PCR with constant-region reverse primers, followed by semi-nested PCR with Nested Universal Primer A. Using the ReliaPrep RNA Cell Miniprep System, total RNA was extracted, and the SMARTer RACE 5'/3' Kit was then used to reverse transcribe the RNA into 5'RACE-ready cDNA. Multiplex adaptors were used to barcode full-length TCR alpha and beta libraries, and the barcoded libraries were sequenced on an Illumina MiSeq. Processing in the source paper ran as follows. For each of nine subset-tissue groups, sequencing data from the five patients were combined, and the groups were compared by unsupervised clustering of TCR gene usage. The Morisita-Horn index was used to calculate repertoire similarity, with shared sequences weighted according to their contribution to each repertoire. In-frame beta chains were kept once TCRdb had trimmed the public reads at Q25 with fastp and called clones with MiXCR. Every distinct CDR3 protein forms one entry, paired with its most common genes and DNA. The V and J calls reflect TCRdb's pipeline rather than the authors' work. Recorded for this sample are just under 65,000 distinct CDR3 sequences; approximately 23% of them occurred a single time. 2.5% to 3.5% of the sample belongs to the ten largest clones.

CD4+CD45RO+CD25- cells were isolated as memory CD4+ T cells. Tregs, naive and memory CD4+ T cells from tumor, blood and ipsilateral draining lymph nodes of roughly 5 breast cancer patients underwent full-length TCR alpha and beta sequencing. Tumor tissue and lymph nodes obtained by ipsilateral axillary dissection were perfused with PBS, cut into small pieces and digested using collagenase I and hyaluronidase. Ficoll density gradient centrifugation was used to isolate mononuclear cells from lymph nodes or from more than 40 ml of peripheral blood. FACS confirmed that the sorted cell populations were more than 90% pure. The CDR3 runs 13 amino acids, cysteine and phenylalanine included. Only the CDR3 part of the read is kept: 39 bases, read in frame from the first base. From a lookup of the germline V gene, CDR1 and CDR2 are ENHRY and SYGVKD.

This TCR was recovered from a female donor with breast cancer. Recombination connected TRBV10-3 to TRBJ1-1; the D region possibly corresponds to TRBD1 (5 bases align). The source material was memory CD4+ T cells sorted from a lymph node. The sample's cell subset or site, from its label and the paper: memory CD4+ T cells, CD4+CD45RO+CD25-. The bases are TGTGCCATCAGTGAAAGAGGGGATACTGAAGCTTGCTTT. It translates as CAISERGDTEACF.